This TCR beta chain originates from a study of cytomegalovirus exposure and HLA in healthy donors. Overall study results and limits: Later analysis revealed greater clonal expansion in HLA-associated TCR beta chains than in equally common others. Several of the most significant clusters appeared, in a later analysis, to be linked to common viral pathogens. Specific recognition of CMV antigens was confirmed in vitro for a few chains (all CMV-associated).

This CDR3 comprises 16 residues. V shed 4 bases and J shed 3 bases, with 15 bases lying between them. The germline gives CDR1 LNHDA, CDR2 SQIVND (reference sequence). The study ran its PCR with 60 Vbeta and 13 Jbeta primers. TCRdb keeps only in-frame clones here, not all; method: immunoSEQ multiplex PCR. The table has approximately 130,000 clones, about 83% seen once. As for this clone: Its target is unknown.

The sequenced sample consisted of PBMCs. The sequence derives from a man aged 25-40 years in good health and CMV-seronegative. The V and J genes are TRBV19 and TRBJ2-2; D perhaps matches TRBD2 (5 bases). CDR3 sequence: CASSSLAPVDTGELFF. CDR3 bases: TGTGCCAGTAGTAGCTTAGCGCCGGTTGACACCGGGGAGCTGTTTTTT.